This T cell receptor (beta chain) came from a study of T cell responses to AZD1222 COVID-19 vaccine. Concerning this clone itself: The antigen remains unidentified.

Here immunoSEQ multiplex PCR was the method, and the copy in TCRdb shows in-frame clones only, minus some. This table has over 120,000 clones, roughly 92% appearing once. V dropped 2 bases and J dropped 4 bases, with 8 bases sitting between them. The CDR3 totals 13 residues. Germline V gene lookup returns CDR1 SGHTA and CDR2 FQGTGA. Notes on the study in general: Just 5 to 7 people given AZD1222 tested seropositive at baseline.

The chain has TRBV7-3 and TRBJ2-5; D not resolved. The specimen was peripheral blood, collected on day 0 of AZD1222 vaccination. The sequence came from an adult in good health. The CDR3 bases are TGTGCCAGCAGCTTAGGGCTAGGAGAGACCCAGTACTTC. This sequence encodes CASSLGLGETQYF.